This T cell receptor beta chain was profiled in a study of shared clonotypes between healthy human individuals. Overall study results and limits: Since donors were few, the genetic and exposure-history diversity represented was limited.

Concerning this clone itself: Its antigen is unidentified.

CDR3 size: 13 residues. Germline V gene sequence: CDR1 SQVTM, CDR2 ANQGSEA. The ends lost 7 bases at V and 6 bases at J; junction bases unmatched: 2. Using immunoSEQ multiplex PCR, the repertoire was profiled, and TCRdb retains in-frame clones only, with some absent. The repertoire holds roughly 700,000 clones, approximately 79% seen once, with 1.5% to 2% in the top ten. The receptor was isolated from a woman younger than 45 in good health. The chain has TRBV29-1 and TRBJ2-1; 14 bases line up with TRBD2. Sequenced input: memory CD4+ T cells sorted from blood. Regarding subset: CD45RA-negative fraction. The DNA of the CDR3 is TGCAGCGGGGGGACTAGCGGGAGCAATGAGCAGTTCTTC. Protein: CSGGTSGSNEQFF.